These 28 T cell receptor beta chains were sequenced from one sample in a study of cytomegalovirus exposure and HLA in healthy donors. PCR amplification relied on 60 Vbeta primers (plus 13 Jbeta primers). Sequenced by immunoSEQ multiplex PCR; TCRdb stores in-frame clones only, minus some. The table shows fewer than 250,000 clones, with about 77% occurring only once. Input material: PBMCs. The source of these receptors is a man aged 30 to 45 in good health and CMV-seropositive.

In its sample, this clone was seen a few times. The chain uses TRBV18 and TRBJ2-5; weak D call: TRBD1 (6 bases). Trimming stripped 3 bases from V and 3 bases from J, with 11 bases between. Per the germline V gene, CDR1 is KGHSH and CDR2 is LQKENI. This CDR3 has 14 amino acids. The CDR3 DNA sequence: TGTGCCAGCTCACCGGGCGCAGGGGAAGAGACCCAGTACTTC. Translated: CASSPGAGEETQYF.

The chain uses TRBV19 and TRBJ2-1; D is uncertain. Deletions cut 3 bases from V and 3 bases from J, with 12 bases between. The CDR3 is 15 residues long. CDR1 is LNHDA and CDR2 is SQIVND in the germline V gene (reference sequence). The CDR3 loop reads CASSIGGYLYNEQFF. In nucleotides, the CDR3 is TGTGCCAGTAGTATTGGCGGCTACCTCTACAATGAGCAGTTCTTC.

This chain links TRBV6-5 with TRBJ2-5, with 8 positions matching TRBD1. The CDR3 has 15 residues. Germline lookup yields CDR1 MNHEY and CDR2 SVGAGI. V shed 5 bases, J shed 4 bases, and the junction held 9 bases outside the gene matches. CDR3 in amino acids: CASSLLGQVLETQYF. The DNA of the CDR3 is TGTGCCAGCAGTCTTCTGGGACAGGTCTTAGAGACCCAGTACTTC.

This clone was observed a few times. This sample includes further DNA sequences coding for the same CDR3. The V and J genes are TRBV27 and TRBJ1-1, with D unclear. V was trimmed by 2 bases and J by 0 bases, leaving 4 bases between them. The germline gives CDR1 MNHEY, CDR2 SMNVEV (reference sequence). This CDR3 region has 13 residues. The CDR3 nucleotides read TGTGCCAGCAGTTTAACGGTGAACACTGAAGCTTTCTTT. Encoded protein: CASSLTVNTEAFF.

The chain couples TRBV11-2 to TRBJ2-3, with TRBD2 identical over 9 bases. The ends lost 3 bases at V and 4 bases at J; junction bases unmatched: 11. The length of the CDR3 is 17 residues. The V gene's germline CDR1 is SGHAT and CDR2 FQNNGV. The CDR3 loop reads CASSFVGSSGISDTQYF. The CDR3 nucleotides are TGTGCCAGCAGCTTTGTAGGTTCTAGCGGGATCTCAGATACGCAGTATTTT.

The gene calls are TRBV5-1 and TRBJ2-5, with 8 positions matching TRBD1. Germline V gene sequence: CDR1 SGHRS, CDR2 YFSETQ. The CDR3 consists of 15 residues. Trimming took 4 bases from V and 3 from J; bases not matched to a gene: 8. The CDR3 region has the DNA TGCGCCAGCAGCCCAAGACAGGGGCTTGAAGAGACCCAGTACTTC. It encodes CASSPRQGLEETQYF.

This clone appeared a few times. The chain employs TRBV19 and TRBJ2-2, with TRBD2 identical over 7 bases. Germline V gives CDR1 LNHDA, CDR2 SQIVND (reference sequence). The ends lost 3 bases at V and 5 bases at J; junction bases unmatched: 3. The CDR3 loop spans 14 amino acids. CDR3 bases: TGTGCCAGTAGTATGGGGGGAGGGACCGGGGAGCTGTTTTTT. It encodes CASSMGGGTGELFF.

The sample holds a few counts of this clone. An end of the junction differs from the germline gene, which may be a read error. V usage is TRBV29-1 and J usage is TRBJ1-3, with no clear D. The CDR3 has 13 amino acids. Germline values: CDR1 SQVTM, CDR2 ANQGSEA. The chain's CDR3 is CSVQDGSGNTIYF. Written as DNA, the CDR3 is TGCAGCGTTCAAGACGGCTCTGGAAACACCATATATTTT. Looking up the rest from reference TRBV29-1 and TRBJ1-3 gives the full variable domain: SAVISQKPSRDICQRGTSLTIQCQVDSQVTMMFWYRQQPGQSLTLIATANQGSEATYESGFVIDKFPISRPNLTFSTLTVSNMSPEDSSIYLCSVQDGSGNTIYFGEGSWLTVV.

V gene TRBV28 combines with J gene TRBJ2-7; 7 bases are shared with TRBD1. With V trimmed by 8 bases and J by 0 bases, 4 bases remained unmatched. Germline V CDR1 and CDR2: MDHEN, SYDVKM. The CDR3 sequence is 13 residues long. For the CDR3, the DNA is TGTGCCAGCTTGACAGGGAGCTCCTACGAGCAGTACTTC. Protein product: CASLTGSSYEQYF.

This chain uses TRBV29-1 with TRBJ2-7; 11 nucleotides line up with TRBD2. V trimming: 4 bases; J trimming: 5 bases; junction bases outside the gene matches: 10. The CDR3 spans 15 residues. In germline, CDR1 is SQVTM, CDR2 ANQGSEA. The CDR3 spells CSVGLRLAGSNEQYF. The CDR3 DNA follows: TGCAGCGTTGGGCTAAGACTAGCGGGATCCAACGAGCAGTACTTC.

The chain links TRBV2 to TRBJ2-5, with D unclear. V was cut by 7 bases and J by 7 bases, with 13 bases left in between. Germline CDR1 is SNHLY and CDR2 is FYNNEI. This CDR3 has 12 residues. The CDR3 loop is CASMAGKGTQYF. The CDR3 DNA follows: TGTGCCAGCATGGCAGGAAAAGGGACCCAGTACTTC.

In this sample, this clone turned up a few times. This rearrangement joins TRBV7-2 to TRBJ1-2; perhaps TRBD1 as D (5 bases). Trimming removed 2 bases from V and 1 base from J, with 11 bases in between. The CDR3 runs 15 residues. CDR1 is SGHTA and CDR2 is FQGNSA in the germline V gene. The CDR3 spells CASSLRQRDNYGYTF. In DNA form, the CDR3 reads TGTGCCAGCAGCTTAAGACAGAGAGATAACTATGGCTACACCTTC.

This clone has a single count. The J gene is TRBJ1-2, the V gene TRBV19, with 9 positions matching TRBD1. V gave up 10 bases and J gave up 4 bases; unmatched junction bases: 19. The germline V gene has CDR1 LNHDA and CDR2 SQIVND (reference sequence). CDR3 length: 17 amino acids. The CDR3 coding sequence is TGTGCCACCCTTTCCCGGGACAGGGAGACGAGGCTCTATGGCTACACCTTC. Protein: CATLSRDRETRLYGYTF.

This clone was recorded only once. The rearrangement joins TRBV18 to TRBJ2-3, with a possible D match to TRBD2 (6 bases). V was shortened by 4 bases and J by 0 bases, with 11 bases between the two germline ends. CDR3 length equals 15 residues. Germline V gene data show CDR1 as KGHSH and CDR2 as LQKENI. The CDR3 DNA sequence: TGTGCCAGCTCACTTAGCGGCTCTAGCACAGATACGCAGTATTTT. This gives the protein CASSLSGSSTDTQYF.

There are a few counts of this clone. This chain uses TRBV2 with TRBJ2-5; TRBD1 matches 10 bases. CDR3 size: 15 residues. V lost 4 bases, J lost 5 bases, and 7 bases stayed unmatched. Germline V gives CDR1 SNHLY, CDR2 FYNNEI. CDR3 protein: CASSADRGQWETQYF. CDR3 nucleotides: TGTGCCAGCAGTGCCGACAGGGGGCAGTGGGAGACCCAGTACTTC.

The chain carries TRBV7-2 and TRBJ2-5, with 11 bases lining up with TRBD2. V gave up 5 bases and J gave up 3 bases; unmatched junction bases: 8. The germline CDR1 and CDR2 sequences are SGHTA and FQGNSA. The CDR3 is 16 residues long. The CDR3 here is CASSPRATSGEETQYF. The CDR3 DNA sequence: TGTGCCAGCAGCCCCCGGGCGACTAGCGGGGAAGAGACCCAGTACTTC.

This clone was counted once. The rearrangement links TRBV28 to TRBJ2-7; D may be TRBD1 (6 bases). This CDR3 has 14 amino acids. The V and J ends lost 8 bases and 0 bases respectively, with 14 bases between them. CDR1 is MDHEN, CDR2 SYDVKM, per germline. The CDR3 is CASWGPGSSYEQYF. The CDR3 coding sequence is TGTGCCAGCTGGGGGCCAGGGAGCTCCTACGAGCAGTACTTC.

The rearrangement joins TRBV30 to TRBJ2-5; TRBD2 agrees at 8 bases. In germline, CDR1 is GTSNPN, CDR2 SVGIG (reference sequence). V was pared by 4 bases and J by 2 bases, with 9 bases of the junction left unmatched. This CDR3 comprises 15 residues. The CDR3 sequence is CAWTPGLAGQETQYF. CDR3 bases: TGTGCCTGGACCCCCGGACTAGCAGGGCAAGAGACCCAGTACTTC.

V and J are TRBV7-9 and TRBJ2-1; D is perhaps TRBD2 (6 bases). Germline values: CDR1 SEHNR, CDR2 FQNEAQ (reference sequence). This CDR3 has 15 residues. The V end lost 1 base, the J end lost 6 bases, and 13 bases lay between the germline ends. The CDR3 DNA is TGTGCCAGCAGCTTAGGGCCGGGACTCTTCAATGAGCAGTTCTTC. Protein product: CASSLGPGLFNEQFF. Together with reference TRBV7-9 and TRBJ2-1, the CDR3 gives the full variable domain: DTGVSQNPRHKITKRGQNVTFRCDPISEHNRLYWYRQTLGQGPEFLTYFQNEAQLEKSRLLSDRFSAERPKGSFSTLEIQRTEQGDSAMYLCASSLGPGLFNEQFFGPGTRLTVL.

This chain uses TRBV18 with TRBJ1-5; no reliable D call. The CDR3 length is 14 residues. Trimming shortened V by 2 bases and J by 3 bases, and 8 bases separated the two germline ends. Germline CDR1 reads KGHSH; CDR2 reads LQKENI. In DNA, the CDR3 is TGTGCCAGCTCACCAGCCAGTAACAATCAGCCCCAGCATTTT. Translation gives CASSPASNNQPQHF.

The chain couples TRBV27 to TRBJ1-5; D not resolved. This CDR3 is built from 16 residues. CDR1 and CDR2 from the germline V gene are MNHEY and SMNVEV (reference sequence). V was pared by 3 bases and J by 3 bases, with 15 bases between. In DNA, the CDR3 is TGTGCCAGCAGTTTGAATGGTATCGGGGTCAATCAGCCCCAGCATTTT. This codes for CASSLNGIGVNQPQHF.

J is TRBJ1-4 and V is TRBV11-2; 9 bases map to TRBD1. Germline V lookup: CDR1 SGHAT, CDR2 FQNNGV. V lost 5 bases, J lost 5 bases, and 6 bases stayed unmatched. The CDR3 consists of 15 residues. CDR3 bases: TGTGCCAGCAGCCCTAACAGGGGGCTAAATGAAAAACTGTTTTTT. Protein sequence: CASSPNRGLNEKLFF.

The rearrangement uses TRBV7-8 and TRBJ2-3; possible D gene TRBD2, 6 bases. This CDR3 contains 16 residues. Germline V gene lookup returns CDR1 SGHVS and CDR2 FQNEAQ. In nucleotides, the CDR3 is TGTGGCACCAGTTGGAGGGGCGGGGATTTATCAGATACGCAGTATTTT. Protein sequence: CGTSWRGGDLSDTQYF.

On this clone itself: Compared with germline, one end of the junction differs, possibly owing to a read error. The rearrangement joins TRBV7-2 to TRBJ2-5; 7 nucleotides match TRBD2. The germline CDR1 and CDR2 sequences are SGHTA and FQGNSA. This CDR3 spans 14 amino acids. DNA of the CDR3: TGTGCCAGCAGTACTAGCGAGGGGCAAGGGACCCAGTACTTC. Its translation is CASSTSEGQGTQYF.

There are a few counts of this clone. CDR3 DNA: TGTGCCAGCAATTGGGAGGGCACAGATACGCAGTATTTT. Translating gives CASNWEGTDTQYF. This chain joins TRBV6-6 and TRBJ2-3; TRBD2 is a possible D gene (6 bases). The CDR3 spans 13 residues. The germline V gene has CDR1 MNHNY and CDR2 SVGAGI (reference sequence). V was clipped by 7 bases and J by 1 base, with 9 bases between them.

On this clone itself: At one end, the junction sequence differs from germline, possibly due to a read error. This chain uses TRBV7-9 with TRBJ2-5; a possible D gene is TRBD2 (6 bases). This CDR3 comprises 17 residues. The germline V gene encodes CDR1 SEHNR and CDR2 FQNEAQ (reference sequence). The chain's CDR3 is CSSSLGGVGIASETQYF. The CDR3 DNA reads TGTTCCAGCAGCTTGGGGGGAGTGGGGATCGCCTCAGAGACCCAGTACTTC. The entire variable domain, with the rest obtained from reference TRBV7-9 and TRBJ2-5, is as follows: DTGVSQNPRHKITKRGQNVTFRCDPISEHNRLYWYRQTLGQGPEFLTYFQNEAQLEKSRLLSDRFSAERPKGSFSTLEIQRTEQGDSAMYLCSSSLGGVGIASETQYFGPGTRLLVL.

The rearrangement uses TRBV4-1 and TRBJ2-7; possible D gene TRBD1, 6 bases. The V gene's germline CDR1 is MGHRA and CDR2 YSYEKL. V lost 4 bases to trimming and J lost 4 bases, with 11 bases between them. The CDR3 runs to 13 residues. In nucleotides, the CDR3 is TGCGCCAGCAGCCGACAGGTCCTATACGAGCAGTACTTC. Protein: CASSRQVLYEQYF.

V gene TRBV7-2 combines with J gene TRBJ1-3; 10 nucleotides line up with TRBD1. The CDR3 has 14 amino acids. Germline loops: CDR1 SGHTA, CDR2 FQGNSA. With 3 bases clipped from V and 7 bases from J, the junction kept 3 bases outside the gene matches. The CDR3 region is CASSLGTGANTIYF. The CDR3 DNA reads TGTGCCAGCAGCTTGGGGACAGGGGCGAACACCATATATTTT. The complete variable domain, with remaining parts taken from reference TRBV7-2 and TRBJ1-3, reads GAGVSQSPSNKVTEKGKDVELRCDPISGHTALYWYRQSLGQGLEFLIYFQGNSAPDKSGLPSDRFSAERTGGSVSTLTIQRTQQEDSAVYLCASSLGTGANTIYFGEGSWLTVV.